These 24 T cell receptor beta chains were sequenced from one sample in a study of cytomegalovirus exposure and HLA in healthy donors. PCR was performed using 60 Vbeta and 13 Jbeta primers. Using immunoSEQ multiplex PCR, the repertoire was profiled, and TCRdb retains in-frame clones only, with some absent. The profile shows about 180,000 clones, about 85% of them singletons. Source material: PBMCs. The origin of the receptors is a boy under 10 years old in good health and CMV-seronegative.

The CDR3 region has the DNA TGTGCCACCAGCAAGGGGGAGCGGGAGTTTCGCACAGATACGCAGTATTTT. Translated: CATSKGEREFRTDTQYF. The J gene is TRBJ2-3, the V gene TRBV15, with 8 bases aligning to TRBD2. V lost 4 bases and J lost 1; bases outside the gene matches: 10. The CDR3 totals 17 residues. Germline values: CDR1 LNHNV, CDR2 YYDKDF (reference sequence). The full variable domain, rest sourced from reference TRBV15 and TRBJ2-3, is DAMVIQNPRYQVTQFGKPVTLSCSQTLNHNVMYWYQQKSSQAPKLLFHYYDKDFNNEADTPDNFQSRRPNTSFCFLDIRSPGLGDTAMYLCATSKGEREFRTDTQYFGPGTRLTVL.

The chain uses TRBV30 and TRBJ2-2, with D perhaps TRBD2 (5 bases). CDR3 size: 15 residues. The V end lost 0 bases, the J end lost 4 bases, and 12 bases lay between the germline ends. Germline V gene lookup returns CDR1 GTSNPN and CDR2 SVGIG (reference sequence). CDR3 region: CAWSVSGISTGELFF. CDR3 coding DNA: TGTGCCTGGAGTGTGAGCGGAATAAGCACCGGGGAGCTGTTTTTT. Combining the CDR3 with reference TRBV30 and TRBJ2-2 gives the whole variable domain SQTIHQWPATLVQPVGSPLSLECTVEGTSNPNLYWYRQAAGRGLQLLFYSVGIGQISSEVPQNLSASRPQDRQFILSSKKLLLSDSGFYLCAWSVSGISTGELFFGEGSRLTVL.

CDR3 bases: TGTGCCAGCAGCGAGGGGGACACTTCCTACAATGAGCAGTTCTTC. Its protein is CASSEGDTSYNEQFF. The chain links TRBV5-5 to TRBJ2-1, with D possibly being TRBD1 (6 bases). Germline V gene lookup returns CDR1 SGHKS and CDR2 YYEKEE (reference sequence). The CDR3 has 15 residues. V lost 4 bases, J lost 1 base, and 12 bases lay in between.

The rearrangement uses TRBV7-8 and TRBJ2-5; 8 bases line up with TRBD2. J lost 5 bases, V lost 5 bases, and 4 bases had no gene match. Germline V gene lookup returns CDR1 SGHVS and CDR2 FQNEAQ. The CDR3 covers 13 residues. In DNA form, the CDR3 reads TGTGCCAGCAGCGGGACGGGAGGGGAGACCCAGTACTTC. Its translation is CASSGTGGETQYF.

The rearrangement joins TRBV14 to TRBJ1-1; no firm D call. V lost 4 bases to trimming and J lost 1 base, with 19 bases between them. Germline V gene sequence: CDR1 SGHDN, CDR2 FVKESK. The CDR3 spans 17 residues. The CDR3 coding sequence is TGTGCCAGCAGCCTTTCCCGGGGATTCTCTAGGAACACTGAAGCTTTCTTT. It codes for CASSLSRGFSRNTEAFF. The complete variable domain, with remaining parts taken from reference TRBV14 and TRBJ1-1, reads EAGVTQFPSHSVIEKGQTVTLRCDPISGHDNLYWYRRVMGKEIKFLLHFVKESKQDESGMPNNRFLAERTGGTYSTLKVQPAELEDSGVYFCASSLSRGFSRNTEAFFGQGTRLTVV.

The V and J genes are TRBV18 and TRBJ2-1; weak D call: TRBD1 (5 bases). V shed 3 bases and J shed 5 bases, with 20 bases lying between them. Germline-derived CDR1 and CDR2 are KGHSH and LQKENI. The CDR3 extends over 17 amino acids. CDR3 coding DNA: TGTGCCAGCTCACCGGTCCTTGCTTTGACAGCAAACAATGAGCAGTTCTTC. Translated, it gives CASSPVLALTANNEQFF.

The chain joins TRBV28 to TRBJ2-1; 9 nucleotides line up with TRBD1. The junction had 10 bases not matched to a gene; V was cut back by 3 bases and J by 4 bases. The germline CDR1 and CDR2 sequences are MDHEN and SYDVKM. There are 17 residues in the CDR3. Here the CDR3 DNA reads TGTGCCAGCAGTTTCACCCCGGGACAGGGTTATTACAATGAGCAGTTCTTC. It encodes CASSFTPGQGYYNEQFF.

The chain couples TRBV5-1 to TRBJ2-3, with 13 bases fitting TRBD2. Germline V gene data show CDR1 as SGHRS and CDR2 as YFSETQ. Germline trimming cut 4 bases from V and 1 base from J; bases unmatched to any gene: 6. The CDR3 has 17 residues. The CDR3, as DNA: TGCGCCAGCAGCACGGGACTAGCGGGACTCGGCACAGATACGCAGTATTTT. Protein product: CASSTGLAGLGTDTQYF.

The rearrangement uses TRBV6-1 and TRBJ1-3; D is unresolved. Between the trimmed V and J ends, which lost 2 bases and 4 bases, there was a span of 15 bases. The CDR3 loop spans 16 amino acids. Looked up from germline, CDR1 is MNHNS and CDR2 is SASEGT. In nucleotides, the CDR3 is TGTGCCAGCAGTGAAATCGAGGCCGTCTCCGGAAACACCATATATTTT. This codes for CASSEIEAVSGNTIYF.

This sequence joins TRBV10-2 and TRBJ2-7; possible D gene TRBD1, 6 bases. Trimming took off 2 bases at V and 4 bases at J, with 9 bases between the two ends. Germline values: CDR1 WSHSY, CDR2 SAAADI. The CDR3 runs to 13 residues. The CDR3 bases are TGCGCCAGCAGTGAGCCTGACAGGTACGAGCAGTACTTC. The encoded protein is CASSEPDRYEQYF.

V gene TRBV6-1 combines with J gene TRBJ2-7; 10 bases align to TRBD2. CDR1 MNHNS and CDR2 SASEGT come from the germline V gene. The CDR3 is 14 residues long. V gave up 5 bases and J gave up 0 bases; unmatched junction bases: 1. DNA of the CDR3: TGTGCCAGCAGTTCTAGCGGGAGCTCCTACGAGCAGTACTTC. Protein product: CASSSSGSSYEQYF.

This chain links TRBV11-2 with TRBJ2-7, with D perhaps TRBD2 (6 bases). Germline V gives CDR1 SGHAT, CDR2 FQNNGV. The V and J ends lost 4 bases and 5 bases respectively, with 15 bases between them. CDR3 size: 14 residues. CDR3 residues: CASSSPGGANEQYV. DNA for the CDR3: TGTGCCAGCAGCTCCCCAGGCGGGGCCAACGAGCAGTACGTC.

In this sample, this clone turned up once. This chain uses TRBV27 with TRBJ2-1; D possibly corresponds to TRBD1 (5 bases). This CDR3 region has 16 residues. The V end was cut by 4 bases, the J end by 7 bases, with 20 bases between. Germline CDR1 reads MNHEY; CDR2 reads SMNVEV (reference sequence). CDR3 residues: CASSSPGSPPANEQFF. The CDR3, as DNA: TGTGCCAGCAGTTCTCCAGGGTCCCCCCCAGCAAATGAGCAGTTCTTC.

This chain links TRBV9 with TRBJ2-3, with TRBD2 as a possible D gene (6 bases). Germline loops: CDR1 SGDLS, CDR2 YYNGEE. This CDR3 is built from 14 residues. Deletions cut 2 bases from V and 4 bases from J, with 11 bases between. CDR3 sequence (DNA): TGTGCCAGCAGCGTTGGGGGGAGTTCAGATACGCAGTATTTT. Translated: CASSVGGSSDTQYF.

V and J are TRBV7-6 and TRBJ1-6, with D possibly TRBD1 on 5 matching bases. Germline V lookup: CDR1 SGHVS, CDR2 FNYEAQ. V lost 1 base and J 9 bases, leaving 10 bases between the germline ends. This CDR3 region has 14 residues. The CDR3 nucleotides read TGTGCCAGCAGCTTAGAAGGGGCAGGTTCACCCCTCCACTTT. It codes for CASSLEGAGSPLHF.

The CDR3 region is CASSPDRGGDTQYF. Here the CDR3 DNA reads TGCGCCAGCAGCCCGGACAGAGGTGGCGATACGCAGTATTTT. The chain carries TRBV5-1 and TRBJ2-3, with D tentatively TRBD1 (6 bases). The germline V gene encodes CDR1 SGHRS and CDR2 YFSETQ. The CDR3 totals 14 residues. V lost 4 bases to trimming and J lost 6 bases, with 15 bases between them.

This clone was found a few times. This chain joins TRBV28 and TRBJ2-1; TRBD2 matches at 12 bases. Trimming removed 4 bases from V and 4 bases from J; junction bases left unmatched: 2. The CDR3 runs to 15 residues. CDR1 MDHEN and CDR2 SYDVKM come from the germline V gene. The CDR3 DNA reads TGTGCCAGCAGTTCTAGCGGGAGGGGATACAATGAGCAGTTCTTC. Amino acid sequence: CASSSSGRGYNEQFF.

This chain uses TRBV29-1 with TRBJ2-5; the match to TRBD2 covers 7 bases. The DNA end is a closer match to TRBJ2-7, so the J assignment may be wrong. Germline CDR1 SQVTM, CDR2 ANQGSEA. The CDR3 length is 15 residues. The CDR3 sequence: CSVDRRWEGGYEQYF. CDR3 DNA: TGCAGCGTTGATAGGAGGTGGGAGGGTGGGTACGAGCAGTACTTC.

This clone was counted once. This chain uses TRBV11-2 with TRBJ2-1; 9 positions match TRBD1. V dropped 6 bases and J dropped 6; count of bases not matched to a gene: 9. CDR1 is SGHAT and CDR2 is FQNNGV in the germline V gene. The CDR3 length is 15 residues. In DNA form, the CDR3 reads TGTGCCAGCAGACTCCCGGGACAGGGTCTCAATGAGCAGTTCTTC. Translating gives CASRLPGQGLNEQFF.

The sample holds one count of this clone. The chain recombines TRBV7-3 with TRBJ2-5; 9 positions agree with TRBD2. The CDR3 spans 18 residues. The germline V gene encodes CDR1 SGHTA and CDR2 FQGTGA. V lost 0 bases to trimming and J lost 5 bases; unmatched junction nucleotides: 13. The CDR3 nucleotides are TGTGCCAGCAGCTTAACGTTGGCGGGAGGGCCAGATGCGGAGACCCAGTACTTC. It is translated as CASSLTLAGGPDAETQYF.

The chain's CDR3 is CASREDRANQPQHF. CDR3 nucleotides: TGTGCCAGCAGGGAGGACAGGGCCAATCAGCCCCAGCATTTT. The V call is TRBV2, the J call TRBJ1-5, with 8 bases aligning to TRBD1. The ends lost 6 bases at V and 3 bases at J; junction bases unmatched: 4. The length of the CDR3 is 14 residues. The germline CDR1 and CDR2 sequences are SNHLY and FYNNEI.

As DNA, the CDR3 is TGTGCCAGCAGCTTGGCCGGAAACCGGACTCCTCTTTATGGCTACACCTTC. It specifies CASSLAGNRTPLYGYTF. The gene calls are TRBV5-5 and TRBJ1-2; D is ambiguous. Trimming left V 0 bases short and J 5 bases short, with 20 bases between. The germline V gene encodes CDR1 SGHKS and CDR2 YYEKEE (reference sequence). This CDR3 region has 17 residues.

J is TRBJ2-5 and V is TRBV29-1; D might be TRBD1 (5 bases). The CDR3 loop spans 11 amino acids. With 7 bases removed from V and 5 bases from J, the gap between germline ends came to 11 bases. Germline V gene data show CDR1 as SQVTM and CDR2 as ANQGSEA. The CDR3 sequence is CSGGAGETQYF. The CDR3 DNA reads as TGCAGCGGTGGTGCAGGGGAGACCCAGTACTTC. The full variable domain, rest sourced from reference TRBV29-1 and TRBJ2-5, is SAVISQKPSRDICQRGTSLTIQCQVDSQVTMMFWYRQQPGQSLTLIATANQGSEATYESGFVIDKFPISRPNLTFSTLTVSNMSPEDSSIYLCSGGAGETQYFGPGTRLLVL.

DNA of the CDR3: TGTGCCAGCAGCTTGTTCAGGGGTAAGGACTATGGCTACACCTTC. Translated, it gives CASSLFRGKDYGYTF. The rearrangement links TRBV5-4 to TRBJ1-2; weak D call: TRBD1 (6 bases). V was pared by 1 base and J by 3 bases, with 13 bases between. The germline V gene has CDR1 SGHNT and CDR2 YYREEE (reference sequence). The CDR3 covers 15 residues. Filled out from reference TRBV5-4 and TRBJ1-2, the complete variable domain reads ETGVTQSPTHLIKTRGQQVTLRCSSQSGHNTVSWYQQALGQGPQFIFQYYREEENGRGNFPPRFSGLQFPNYSSELNVNALELDDSALYLCASSLFRGKDYGYTFGSGTRLTVV.